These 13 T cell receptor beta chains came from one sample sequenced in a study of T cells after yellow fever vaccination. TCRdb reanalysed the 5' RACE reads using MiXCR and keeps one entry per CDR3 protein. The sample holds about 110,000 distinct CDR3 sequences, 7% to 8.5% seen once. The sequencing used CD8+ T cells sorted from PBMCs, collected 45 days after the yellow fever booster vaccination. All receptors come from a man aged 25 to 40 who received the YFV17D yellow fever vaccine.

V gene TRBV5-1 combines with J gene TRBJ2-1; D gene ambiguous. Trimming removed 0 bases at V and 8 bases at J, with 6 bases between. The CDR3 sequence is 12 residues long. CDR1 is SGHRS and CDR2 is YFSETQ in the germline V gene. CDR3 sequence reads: CASSLVSDEQFF. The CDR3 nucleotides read TGCGCCAGCAGCTTGGTGTCTGATGAGCAGTTCTTC.

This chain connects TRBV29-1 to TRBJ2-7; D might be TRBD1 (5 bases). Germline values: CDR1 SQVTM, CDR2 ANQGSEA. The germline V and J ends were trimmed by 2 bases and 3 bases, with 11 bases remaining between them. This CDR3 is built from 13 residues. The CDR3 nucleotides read TGCAGCGTTGAACACGGGCAGGGCTACGAGCAGTACTTC. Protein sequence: CSVEHGQGYEQYF.

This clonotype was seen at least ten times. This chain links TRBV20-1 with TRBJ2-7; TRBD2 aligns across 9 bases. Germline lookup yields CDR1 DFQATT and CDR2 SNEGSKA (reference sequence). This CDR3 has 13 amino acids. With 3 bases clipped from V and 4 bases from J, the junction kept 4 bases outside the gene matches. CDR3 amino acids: CSARGTSRYEQYF. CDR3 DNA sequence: TGCAGTGCTAGGGGGACTAGCCGTTACGAGCAGTACTTC.

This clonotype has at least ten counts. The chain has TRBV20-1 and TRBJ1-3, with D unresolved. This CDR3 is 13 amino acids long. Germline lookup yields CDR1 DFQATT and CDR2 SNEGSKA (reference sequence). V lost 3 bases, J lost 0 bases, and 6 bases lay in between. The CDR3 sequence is CSARVLSGNTIYF. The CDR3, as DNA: TGCAGTGCTAGGGTTCTCTCTGGAAACACCATATATTTT.

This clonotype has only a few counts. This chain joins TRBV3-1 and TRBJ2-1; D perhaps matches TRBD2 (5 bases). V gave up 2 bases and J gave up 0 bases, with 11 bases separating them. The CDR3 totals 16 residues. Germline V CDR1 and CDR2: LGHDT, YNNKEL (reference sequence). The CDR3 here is CASSQPAVPSYNEQFF. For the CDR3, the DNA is TGTGCCAGCAGCCAACCAGCGGTCCCCTCCTACAATGAGCAGTTCTTC.

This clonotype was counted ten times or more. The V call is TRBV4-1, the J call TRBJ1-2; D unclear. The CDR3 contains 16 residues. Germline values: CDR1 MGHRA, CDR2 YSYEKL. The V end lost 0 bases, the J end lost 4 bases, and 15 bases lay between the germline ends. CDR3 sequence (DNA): TGCGCCAGCAGCCAAGATCTGGGATTAGGCAGCTATGGCTACACCTTC. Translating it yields CASSQDLGLGSYGYTF.

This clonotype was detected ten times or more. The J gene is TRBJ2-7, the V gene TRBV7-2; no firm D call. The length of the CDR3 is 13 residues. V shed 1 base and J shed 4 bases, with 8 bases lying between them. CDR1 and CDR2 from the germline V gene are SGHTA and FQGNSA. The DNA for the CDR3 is TGTGCCAGCAGCTTAGAAGTATTTTACGAGCAGTACTTC. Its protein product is CASSLEVFYEQYF.

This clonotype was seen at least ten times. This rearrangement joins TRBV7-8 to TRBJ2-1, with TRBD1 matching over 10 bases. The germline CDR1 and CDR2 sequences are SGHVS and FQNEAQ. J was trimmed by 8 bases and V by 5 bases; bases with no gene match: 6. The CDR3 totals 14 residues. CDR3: CASSPRDRGYEQFF. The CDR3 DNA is TGTGCCAGCAGCCCCCGGGACAGGGGCTATGAGCAGTTCTTC.

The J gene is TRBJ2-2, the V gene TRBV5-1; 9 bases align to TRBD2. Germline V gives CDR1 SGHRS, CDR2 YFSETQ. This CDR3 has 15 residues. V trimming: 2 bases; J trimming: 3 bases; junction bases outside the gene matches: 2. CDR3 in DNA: TGCGCCAGCAGCTTAGCGGGAGGAGACACCGGGGAGCTGTTTTTT. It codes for CASSLAGGDTGELFF.

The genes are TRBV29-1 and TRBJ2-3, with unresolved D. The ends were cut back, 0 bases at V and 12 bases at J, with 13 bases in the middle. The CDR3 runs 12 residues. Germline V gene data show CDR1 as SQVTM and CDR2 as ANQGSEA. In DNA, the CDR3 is TGCAGCGTTGAAGAAGGACCCTTGTCACAGTATTTT. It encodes CSVEEGPLSQYF.

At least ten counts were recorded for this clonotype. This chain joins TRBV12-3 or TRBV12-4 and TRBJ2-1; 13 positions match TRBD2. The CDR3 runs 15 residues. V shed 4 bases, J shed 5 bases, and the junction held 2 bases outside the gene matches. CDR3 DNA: TGTGCCAGCAGTTGGACTAGCGGGAGTCACAATGAGCAGTTCTTC. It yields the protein CASSWTSGSHNEQFF.

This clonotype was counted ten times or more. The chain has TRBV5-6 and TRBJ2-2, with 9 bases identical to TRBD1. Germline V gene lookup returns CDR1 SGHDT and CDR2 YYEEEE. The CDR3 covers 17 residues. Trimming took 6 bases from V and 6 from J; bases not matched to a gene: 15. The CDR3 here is CASTSPPGQGISGELFF. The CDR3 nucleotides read TGTGCCAGCACCTCACCTCCGGGACAGGGTATATCCGGGGAGCTGTTTTTT.

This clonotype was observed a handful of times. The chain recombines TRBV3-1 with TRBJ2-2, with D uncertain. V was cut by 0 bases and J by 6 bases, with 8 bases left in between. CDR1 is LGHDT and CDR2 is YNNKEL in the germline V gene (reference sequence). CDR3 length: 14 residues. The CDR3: CASSQELGAGELFF. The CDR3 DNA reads TGTGCCAGCAGCCAAGAACTTGGGGCCGGGGAGCTGTTTTTT. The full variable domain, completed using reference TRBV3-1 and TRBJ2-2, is DTAVSQTPKYLVTQMGNDKSIKCEQNLGHDTMYWYKQDSKKFLKIMFSYNNKELIINETVPNRFSPKSPDKAHLNLHINSLELGDSAVYFCASSQELGAGELFFGEGSRLTVL.